This is a list of T cell receptor beta chains from one sample in a study of PD-L1 blockade in urothelial cancer. Clones were sequenced by immunoSEQ multiplex PCR, and TCRdb holds only the in-frame ones, with some missing. The profile covers fewer than 130,000 clones, with approximately 85% appearing a single time and about 2.2% taken by the ten largest. The sample here was PBMCs, taken around atezolizumab (anti-PD-L1) treatment. Source of these receptors: a man aged 45 to 65 with urothelial cancer. CDR3s include the opening cysteine and the closing phenylalanine or tryptophan. Fields, in order: J gene, V gene, clone size, D gene, CDR3 protein, CDR3 DNA. The D gene is left open where the match is weak. Clone size appears in some rows only: once, few, many, or a class for an expanded clone.

>TRBJ2-5|TRBV5-4|.|TRBD2
CASSRDRARLAGDGETQYF
TGTGCCAGCAGCCGGGACAGGGCGAGACTAGCGGGAGATGGGGAGACCCAGTACTTC
>TRBJ2-5|TRBV6-5|.|.
CASSYVGGGETQYF
TGTGCCAGCAGTTACGTGGGAGGGGGGGAGACCCAGTACTTC
>TRBJ1-5|TRBV28|.|TRBD1
CASTMTGEVSNQPQHF
TGTGCCAGCACCATGACAGGGGAGGTAAGCAATCAGCCCCAGCATTTT
>TRBJ2-3|TRBV9|.|TRBD1
CASSPRDSGGGDTQYF
TGTGCCAGCAGCCCGAGGGACAGCGGTGGTGGGGATACGCAGTATTTT
>TRBJ2-1|TRBV11-3|.|.
CASSLNSNEQFF
TGTGCCAGCAGCTTAAACAGCAATGAGCAGTTCTTC
>TRBJ1-1|TRBV7-3|few|.
CASSFAGYTEAFF
TGTGCCAGCAGCTTTGCAGGGTACACTGAAGCTTTCTTT
>TRBJ1-1|TRBV6-5|.|.
CASSYSIGAGGTEAFF
TGTGCCAGCAGTTACTCGATTGGGGCCGGGGGCACTGAAGCTTTCTTT
>TRBJ1-4|TRBV29-1|.|TRBD1
CSVGGGQGQEKLFF
TGCAGCGTTGGGGGGGGACAGGGCCAGGAAAAACTGTTTTTT
>TRBJ2-2|TRBV11-2|.|TRBD2
CASSVWTSLPGELFF
TGTGCCAGCAGCGTTTGGACTAGCTTGCCCGGGGAGCTGTTTTTT
>TRBJ1-2|TRBV7-9|.|.
CASSLLAANYGYTF
TGTGCCAGCAGCCTCCTGGCAGCTAACTATGGCTACACCTTC
>TRBJ1-5|TRBV5-4|.|.
CASSLWGGNQPQHF
TGTGCCAGCAGCTTATGGGGGGGTAATCAGCCCCAGCATTTT
>TRBJ1-2|TRBV7-9|once|TRBD1
CASSPGQGSGYGYTF
TGTGCCAGCAGCCCAGGACAGGGGAGTGGCTATGGCTACACCTTC
>TRBJ2-3|TRBV5-5|.|.
CASVSSRTGTDTQYF
TGTGCCAGCGTTAGTAGCCGGACTGGCACAGATACGCAGTATTTT
>TRBJ1-1|TRBV28|.|TRBD1
CASSLGGQGLTTEAFF
TGTGCCAGCAGTTTAGGGGGACAGGGATTAACCACTGAAGCTTTCTTT
>TRBJ2-1|TRBV4-1|once|TRBD1
CASSQDIGGPYNEQFF
TGCGCCAGCAGCCAAGATATAGGGGGCCCCTACAATGAGCAGTTCTTC
>TRBJ1-4|TRBV9|.|.
CASSADTTNEKLFF
TGTGCCAGCAGCGCAGATACAACTAATGAAAAACTGTTTTTT
>TRBJ2-3|TRBV29-1|once|.
CSVIKAGGFTDTQYF
TGCAGCGTGATAAAAGCGGGCGGGTTCACAGATACGCAGTATTTT
>TRBJ1-4|TRBV5-1|.|.
CASSLQGPAANEKLFF
TGCGCCAGCAGCCTACAGGGCCCTGCGGCTAATGAAAAACTGTTTTTT
>TRBJ2-5|TRBV10-3|.|TRBD2
CAISESGLAGARGQETQYF
TGTGCCATCAGTGAGTCTGGACTAGCGGGAGCCAGGGGACAAGAGACCCAGTACTTC
>TRBJ1-4|TRBV18|.|TRBD1
CASSQSQPGQSEKLFF
TGTGCCAGCTCACAAAGCCAACCGGGACAGAGTGAAAAACTGTTTTTT
>TRBJ1-5|TRBV6-6|.|.
CASSYSDSQEGQPQHF
TGTGCCAGCAGTTACTCGGACAGTCAAGAAGGGCAGCCCCAGCATTTT
>TRBJ2-1|TRBV18|.|TRBD2
CASSTSGSRLDEQFF
TGTGCCAGCTCAACTAGCGGGAGTAGGCTTGATGAGCAGTTCTTC
>TRBJ2-7|TRBV6-1|.|.
CASSEEGGIIAYEQYF
TGTGCCAGCAGTGAAGAAGGAGGCATCATAGCCTACGAGCAGTACTTC
>TRBJ1-6|TRBV27|.|TRBD1
CASRAGGVSYNSPLHF
TGTGCCAGCCGGGCAGGGGGCGTCTCCTATAATTCACCCCTCCACTTT
>TRBJ1-3|TRBV7-9|.|TRBD1
CASSLASWGQHTIYF
TGTGCCAGCAGCTTAGCCTCATGGGGACAGCACACCATATATTTT
>TRBJ2-3|TRBV7-2|.|.
CASSLGARGSSTDTQYF
TGTGCCAGCAGCTTAGGTGCTCGCGGGTCTAGCACAGATACGCAGTATTTT
>TRBJ2-1|TRBV30|.|TRBD2
CAWISKEPGGPFDEQFF
TGTGCCTGGATCTCCAAGGAGCCGGGAGGGCCTTTCGATGAGCAGTTCTTC
>TRBJ1-2|TRBV28|.|.
CASSLAAGHTGYTF
TGTGCCAGCAGTTTGGCGGCAGGGCACACTGGCTACACCTTC
>TRBJ2-2|TRBV5-6|.|.
CASSLKAGRDTGELFF
TGTGCCAGCAGCTTGAAGGCAGGGCGAGACACCGGGGAGCTGTTTTTT
>TRBJ2-5|TRBV7-7|.|TRBD1
CASSLGTGKETQYF
TGTGCTAGCAGCTTAGGGACAGGGAAAGAGACCCAGTACTTC
>TRBJ2-7|TRBV5-6|.|TRBD1
CASSLVLESRGYEQYF
TGTGCCAGCAGCTTGGTGTTGGAGAGCAGGGGGTACGAGCAGTACTTC
>TRBJ2-7|TRBV10-1|few|.
CASSESGVSSYEQYF
TGCGCCAGCAGTGAATCGGGGGTTAGCTCCTACGAGCAGTACTTC